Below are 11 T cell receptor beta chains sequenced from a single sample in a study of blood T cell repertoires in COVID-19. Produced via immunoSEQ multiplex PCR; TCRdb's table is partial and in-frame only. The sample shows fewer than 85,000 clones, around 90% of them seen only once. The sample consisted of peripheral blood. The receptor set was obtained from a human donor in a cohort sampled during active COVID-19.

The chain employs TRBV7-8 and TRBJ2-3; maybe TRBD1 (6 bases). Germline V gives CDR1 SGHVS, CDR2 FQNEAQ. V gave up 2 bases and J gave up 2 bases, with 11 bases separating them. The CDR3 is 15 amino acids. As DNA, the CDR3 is TGTGCCAGCAGCTTAAGGGGGATTCCCACAGATACGCAGTATTTT. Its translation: CASSLRGIPTDTQYF. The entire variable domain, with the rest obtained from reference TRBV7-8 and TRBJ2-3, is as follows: GAGVSQSPRYKVAKRGQDVALRCDPISGHVSLFWYQQALGQGPEFLTYFQNEAQLDKSGLPSDRFFAERPEGSVSTLKIQRTQQEDSAVYLCASSLRGIPTDTQYFGPGTRLTVL.

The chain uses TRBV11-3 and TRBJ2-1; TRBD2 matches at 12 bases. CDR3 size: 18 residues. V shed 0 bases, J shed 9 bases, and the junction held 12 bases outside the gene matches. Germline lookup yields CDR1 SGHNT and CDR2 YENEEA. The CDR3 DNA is TGTGCCAGCAGCTTAGAGGCTTCGGCTAGCGGGAGGGCTTCTGAGCAGTTCTTC. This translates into CASSLEASASGRASEQFF.

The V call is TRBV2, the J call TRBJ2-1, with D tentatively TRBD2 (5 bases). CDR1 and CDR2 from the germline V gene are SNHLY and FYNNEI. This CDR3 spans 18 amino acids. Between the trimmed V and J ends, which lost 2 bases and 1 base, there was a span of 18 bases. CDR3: CASSEKGIGLISYNEQFF. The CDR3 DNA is TGTGCCAGCAGTGAAAAAGGGATAGGACTCATTTCCTACAATGAGCAGTTCTTC.

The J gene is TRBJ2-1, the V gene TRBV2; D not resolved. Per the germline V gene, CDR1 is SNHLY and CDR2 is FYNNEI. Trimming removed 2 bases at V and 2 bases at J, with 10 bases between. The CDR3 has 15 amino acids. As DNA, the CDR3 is TGTGCCAGCAGTGAACCAGAAACCACCTACAATGAGCAGTTCTTC. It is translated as CASSEPETTYNEQFF.

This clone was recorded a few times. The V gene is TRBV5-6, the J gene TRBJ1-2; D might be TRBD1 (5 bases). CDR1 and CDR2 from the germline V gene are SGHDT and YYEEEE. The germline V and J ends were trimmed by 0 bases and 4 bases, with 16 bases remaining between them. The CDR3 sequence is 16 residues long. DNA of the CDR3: TGTGCCAGCAGCTTGGTCGCAGGGACTCCCTCCTATGGCTACACCTTC. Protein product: CASSLVAGTPSYGYTF.

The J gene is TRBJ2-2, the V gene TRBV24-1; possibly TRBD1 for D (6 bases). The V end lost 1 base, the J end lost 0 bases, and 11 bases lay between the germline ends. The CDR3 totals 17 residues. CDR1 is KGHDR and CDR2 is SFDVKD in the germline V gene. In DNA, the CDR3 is TGTGCCACCAGTGATTTAACAGGGAACCCGAACACCGGGGAGCTGTTTTTT. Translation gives CATSDLTGNPNTGELFF.

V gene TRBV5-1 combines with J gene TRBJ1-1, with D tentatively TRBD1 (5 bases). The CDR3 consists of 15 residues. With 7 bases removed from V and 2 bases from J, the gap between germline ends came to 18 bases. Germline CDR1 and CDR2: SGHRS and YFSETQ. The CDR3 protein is CASGGVGGVNTEAFF. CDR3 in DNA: TGCGCCAGCGGGGGTGTGGGAGGAGTAAACACTGAAGCTTTCTTT.

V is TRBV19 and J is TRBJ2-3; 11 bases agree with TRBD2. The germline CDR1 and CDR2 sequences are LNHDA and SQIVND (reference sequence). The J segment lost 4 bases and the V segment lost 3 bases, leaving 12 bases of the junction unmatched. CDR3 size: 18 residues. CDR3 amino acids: CASSIIGTSGSFSDTQYF. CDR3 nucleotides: TGTGCCAGTAGTATCATCGGTACTAGCGGGAGTTTCTCAGATACGCAGTATTTT.

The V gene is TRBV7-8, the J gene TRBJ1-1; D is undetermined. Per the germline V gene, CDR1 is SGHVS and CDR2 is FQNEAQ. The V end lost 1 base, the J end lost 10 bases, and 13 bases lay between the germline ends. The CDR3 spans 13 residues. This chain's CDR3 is CASSLGQNLGAFF. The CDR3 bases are TGTGCCAGCAGCTTAGGTCAGAATCTTGGAGCTTTCTTT.

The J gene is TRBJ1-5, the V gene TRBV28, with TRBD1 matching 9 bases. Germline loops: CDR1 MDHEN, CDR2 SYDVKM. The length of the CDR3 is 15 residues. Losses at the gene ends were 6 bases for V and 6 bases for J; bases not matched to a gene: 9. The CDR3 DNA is TGTGCCAGCAGCCTGATACAGGGGGCAGGTCAGCCCCAGCATTTT. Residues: CASSLIQGAGQPQHF.

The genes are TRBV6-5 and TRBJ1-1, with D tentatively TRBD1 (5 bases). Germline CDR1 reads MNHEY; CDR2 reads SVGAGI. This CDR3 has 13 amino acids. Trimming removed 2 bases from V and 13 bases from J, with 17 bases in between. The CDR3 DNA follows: TGTGCCAGCAGTTACAGCCCGGGACTTGGAGGTTTCTTT. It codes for CASSYSPGLGGFF.